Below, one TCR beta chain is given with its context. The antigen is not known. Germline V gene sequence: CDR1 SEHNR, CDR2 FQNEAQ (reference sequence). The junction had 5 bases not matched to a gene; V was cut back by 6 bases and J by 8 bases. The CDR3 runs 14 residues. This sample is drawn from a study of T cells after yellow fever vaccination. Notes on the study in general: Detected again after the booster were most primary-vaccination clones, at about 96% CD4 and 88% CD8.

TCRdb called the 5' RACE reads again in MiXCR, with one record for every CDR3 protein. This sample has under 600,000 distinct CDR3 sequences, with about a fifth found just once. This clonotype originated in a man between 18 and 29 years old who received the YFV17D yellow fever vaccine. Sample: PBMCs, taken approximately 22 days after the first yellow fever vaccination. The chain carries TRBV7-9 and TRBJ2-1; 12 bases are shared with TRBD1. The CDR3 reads CASRGQGASHEQFF. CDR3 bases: TGTGCCAGCAGGGGACAGGGGGCCTCACATGAGCAGTTCTTC.